This paragraph covers one T cell receptor (beta chain) sequence. The sample belongs to a study of cytomegalovirus exposure and HLA in healthy donors. CDR3 size: 15 residues. CDR1 is SGHRS and CDR2 is YFSETQ in the germline V gene. Trimming removed 2 bases at V and 0 bases at J, with 8 bases between. PCR amplification relied on 60 Vbeta primers (plus 13 Jbeta primers). Method: immunoSEQ multiplex PCR; TCRdb's copy keeps in-frame clones and lacks some. With 70,000 to 80,000 clones in the sample, the ten largest clones hold 2.5% to 3%. Sequenced sample: PBMCs. The V call is TRBV5-1, the J call TRBJ2-2; D may be TRBD2 (6 bases). The sequence derives from a man aged 35 to 55 in good health and CMV-seronegative. The CDR3 DNA sequence: TGCGCCAGCAGCTTTCTAGCGACGAACACCGGGGAGCTGTTTTTT. Its translation: CASSFLATNTGELFF.